Detailed here is one T cell receptor (beta chain). Antigen specificity is unknown. Per germline, CDR1 LNHDA and CDR2 SQIVND (reference sequence). This CDR3 comprises 12 residues. The V and J ends lost 5 bases and 7 bases, in that order; junction bases with no gene match: 5. The sample is drawn from a study of cytomegalovirus exposure and HLA in healthy donors. Broader study findings: About 150 TCR beta chains were listed as cytomegalovirus-associated.

The PCR was carried out with 60 Vbeta primers and 13 Jbeta primers. Generated by immunoSEQ multiplex PCR, the TCRdb table keeps only in-frame clones and is missing some. The repertoire has over 150,000 clones, about four fifths of them found once; the top ten carry about 13%. The chain is built from TRBV19 and TRBJ2-7; 7 bases map to TRBD1. This TCR derives from a woman aged 50 to 60 in good health and CMV-seronegative. The source material was PBMCs. CDR3 in amino acids: CASSYTRGEQYF. CDR3 sequence (DNA): TGTGCCAGTAGTTACACCAGGGGGGAGCAGTACTTC.